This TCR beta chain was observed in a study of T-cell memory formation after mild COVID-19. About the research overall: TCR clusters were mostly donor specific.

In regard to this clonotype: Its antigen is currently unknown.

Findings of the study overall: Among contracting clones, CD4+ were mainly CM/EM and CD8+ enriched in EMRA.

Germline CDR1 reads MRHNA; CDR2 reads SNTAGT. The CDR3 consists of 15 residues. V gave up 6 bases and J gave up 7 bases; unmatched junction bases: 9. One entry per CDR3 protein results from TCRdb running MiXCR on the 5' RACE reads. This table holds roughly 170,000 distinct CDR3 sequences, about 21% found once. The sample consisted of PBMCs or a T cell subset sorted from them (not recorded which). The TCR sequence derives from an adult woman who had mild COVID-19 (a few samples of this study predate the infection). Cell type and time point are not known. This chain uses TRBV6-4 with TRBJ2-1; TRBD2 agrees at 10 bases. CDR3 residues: CASRVSSGSGNEQFF. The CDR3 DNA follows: TGTGCCAGCAGAGTATCTAGCGGGAGTGGGAATGAGCAGTTCTTC.